A selection of T cell receptor beta chains follows, all from one sample in a study of metastatic and nonmetastatic thyroid tumors. MiXCR was used by TCRdb to re-call the PCR reads. Of about 40,000 clones listed, 13% are singletons. What was sequenced was blood. The receptors stem from a female donor with papillary thyroid cancer or a benign thyroid nodule (not recorded which). Some clones in this sample may be carry-over from other donors' samples. The conserved cysteine and the conserved F or W are not part of the CDR3 here. D genes are given only for firm matches.

d_call j_call v_call cdr3_aa
TRBD2 TRBJ2-3 TRBV27 ASSQLAYTDTQY
TRBD2 TRBJ2-7 TRBV20-1 SAYTSSGLEGSYEQY
. TRBJ1-2 TRBV11-2 ASRLGGHGYT
. TRBJ2-1 TRBV3-1 ASSQGTDEQF
. TRBJ1-2 TRBV9 ARSALEGYHYT
. TRBJ2-5 TRBV3-1 ASSVRSQETQY
. TRBJ1-3 TRBV6-1 ASSQGSGNTIY
TRBD2 TRBJ2-1 TRBV12-3/TRBV12-4 ASRAGTSDVNEQF
. TRBJ2-5 TRBV28 ASSPRSGETQY
. TRBJ1-5 TRBV19 ASSEASNQPQH
. TRBJ2-3 TRBV9 ASSVVDWETDTQY
. TRBJ1-2 TRBV29-1 SVEKQGSSGYT
TRBD1 TRBJ2-7 TRBV6-1 ASSPTTGRSYEQY
. TRBJ2-2 TRBV5-1 ASSLMGTNTGELF
. TRBJ1-1 TRBV29-1 SVDPVLGRGTEAF
. TRBJ2-1 TRBV20-1 SAGSETHHEQF
. TRBJ2-7 TRBV5-1 ASSTVGSSPNEQY
TRBD1 TRBJ1-4 TRBV28 ASRTTGSNEKLF
. TRBJ2-2 TRBV6-1 ASKIRTGDRPGDLF
. TRBJ1-1 TRBV27 ASSLGTTHTEAF
. TRBJ2-1 TRBV24-1 ATSQSGRSYNEQF
TRBD1 TRBJ1-2 TRBV2 ASSGDRVEVLYGYT
. TRBJ2-1 TRBV28 ASTPRGRGRNEQF
. TRBJ2-6 TRBV20-1 SAHRDATNVLT
. TRBJ2-1 TRBV11-3 ASSSTGRGNEQF
. TRBJ1-3 TRBV28 ASRPGSGNTIY
. TRBJ1-1 TRBV10-1 ASSESRNTEAF
. TRBJ2-3 TRBV6-5 ASIYQSGDTQY
. TRBJ2-1 TRBV19 ASSIVFTEEIYNEQF
TRBD1 TRBJ1-1 TRBV6-1 ASIGQGSGTEAF
. TRBJ2-5 TRBV20-1 SASPPLTSSLYQETQY
TRBD2 TRBJ2-7 TRBV20-1 SAGSGRTEQY
. TRBJ2-3 TRBV24-1 ATSGFSGADTQY
TRBD2 TRBJ2-3 TRBV5-1 ASIREGLGDTQY
. TRBJ2-1 TRBV27 ASSVPNLAAEQF
TRBD2 TRBJ2-1 TRBV24-1 ATSEETSGNNEQF
. TRBJ2-1 TRBV5-6 ASSLQGRGNHNDQF
. TRBJ2-5 TRBV12-3/TRBV12-4 ASSLALEGTETQY
TRBD2 TRBJ2-3 TRBV20-1 SAIILAGSTDTQY
. TRBJ1-2 TRBV20-1 SARDDSYGYT
TRBD1 TRBJ2-7 TRBV12-5 ASGMGQGSYEQY
. TRBJ1-1 TRBV12-5 ASGPGPIEAF
. TRBJ2-5 TRBV20-1 SAKTWGETQY
TRBD1 TRBJ2-1 TRBV24-1 ATGTVNHNEQF
. TRBJ2-2 TRBV5-1 ASSLEPSTGELF
TRBD1 TRBJ2-3 TRBV28 ASSSTGTGRTDTQY
. TRBJ2-3 TRBV2 ASSRGLADTQY
. TRBJ1-2 TRBV12-3/TRBV12-4 ASRFSGYT
TRBD1 TRBJ2-7 TRBV5-1 ASSLETGATYEQY
. TRBJ2-7 TRBV5-1 SSSYRDGSYEQY
. TRBJ2-3 TRBV6-1 ASLYKDTQY
. TRBJ2-6 TRBV5-6 ASSLDGLSGANVLT
. TRBJ1-6 TRBV20-1 SARDHQYDNSPLH